A single sample gave rise to the 16 T cell receptor beta chains below, sequenced in a study of blood T cell repertoires in COVID-19. The method was immunoSEQ multiplex PCR; TCRdb's version includes in-frame clones alone and lacks a portion of them. The data hold 200,000 to 300,000 clones, with about 87% observed a single time. The material sequenced was peripheral blood. The source of these receptors is a woman in her sixties with COVID-19, enrolled during active disease.

This clone came up once. This rearrangement joins TRBV27 to TRBJ2-5; TRBD1 agrees at 8 bases. Germline CDR1 reads MNHEY; CDR2 reads SMNVEV (reference sequence). The CDR3 spans 15 residues. V dropped 4 bases and J dropped 2; count of bases not matched to a gene: 6. For the CDR3, the DNA is TGTGCCAGCAGTTGGGGCGGGACAGGACAAGAGACCCAGTACTTC. This sequence encodes CASSWGGTGQETQYF.

The rearrangement uses TRBV10-3 and TRBJ1-1; D gene uncertain. V lost 8 bases and J lost 2, with 15 bases in between. Germline assignment: CDR1 ENHRY and CDR2 SYGVKD. This CDR3 is 14 amino acids long. DNA of the CDR3: TGTGCCATCCAAGAGGGCAGGCCAAACACTGAAGCTTTCTTT. Protein product: CAIQEGRPNTEAFF.

The chain uses TRBV6-5 and TRBJ2-3; 9 nucleotides agree with TRBD2. The CDR3 has 14 amino acids. Trimming cost V 4 bases and J 5 bases; bases outside gene matches: 4. The germline V gene has CDR1 MNHEY and CDR2 SVGAGI. The CDR3 DNA reads TGTGCCAGCAGTTTTAGACTAGCGGAAGATACGCAGTATTTT. Translating it yields CASSFRLAEDTQYF.

J is TRBJ1-5 and V is TRBV6-6; the D gene is possibly TRBD1 (6 bases). This CDR3 region has 14 residues. Trimming removed 7 bases at V and 3 bases at J, with 13 bases between. Germline assignment: CDR1 MNHNY and CDR2 SVGAGI (reference sequence). CDR3: CASMFGQFNQPQHF. CDR3 bases: TGTGCCAGCATGTTTGGACAGTTCAATCAGCCCCAGCATTTT.

The chain links TRBV4-1 to TRBJ2-1, with D possibly being TRBD2 (6 bases). Trimming removed 8 bases at V and 5 bases at J, with 19 bases between. The CDR3 is made up of 15 amino acids. Germline CDR1 MGHRA, CDR2 YSYEKL. CDR3 region: CASGIVGGVHNEQFF. DNA of the CDR3: TGCGCCAGCGGAATAGTGGGGGGAGTGCACAATGAGCAGTTCTTC.

The chain is built from TRBV11-3 and TRBJ2-1; D is possibly TRBD2 (5 bases). The CDR3 totals 17 residues. Between the trimmed V and J ends, which lost 3 bases and 1 base, there was a span of 16 bases. Per germline, CDR1 SGHNT and CDR2 YENEEA. CDR3 sequence reads: CASSFSGGSLSYNEQFF. In DNA form, the CDR3 reads TGTGCCAGCAGCTTTTCGGGTGGGAGTCTGTCCTACAATGAGCAGTTCTTC.

J is TRBJ2-2 and V is TRBV5-6; tentatively, D is TRBD1 (6 bases). The germline V gene encodes CDR1 SGHDT and CDR2 YYEEEE. The ends were cut back, 2 bases at V and 6 bases at J, with 8 bases in the middle. The CDR3 covers 13 residues. The CDR3 bases are TGTGCCAGCAGCTTTCGACAGGCCGGGGAGCTGTTTTTT. This sequence encodes CASSFRQAGELFF.

This clone was observed a few times. DNA for the CDR3: TGTGCCAGCAGTCTCATGGCCGTCAACACTGAAGCTTTCTTT. Translated, it gives CASSLMAVNTEAFF. The rearrangement links TRBV28 to TRBJ1-1; D is ambiguous. The CDR3 runs 14 residues. The germline gives CDR1 MDHEN, CDR2 SYDVKM. V was cut by 5 bases and J by 2 bases, with 12 bases left in between. Together with reference TRBV28 and TRBJ1-1, the CDR3 gives the full variable domain: DVKVTQSSRYLVKRTGEKVFLECVQDMDHENMFWYRQDPGLGLRLIYFSYDVKMKEKGDIPEGYSVSREKKERFSLILESASTNQTSMYLCASSLMAVNTEAFFGQGTRLTVV.

This sequence joins TRBV2 and TRBJ1-5; 11 bases fit TRBD1. V was clipped by 3 bases and J by 7 bases; unmatched bases: 2. Germline V gene lookup returns CDR1 SNHLY and CDR2 FYNNEI. The CDR3 loop spans 14 amino acids. The CDR3 protein is CASSEGQGGQPQHF. Here the CDR3 DNA reads TGTGCCAGCAGTGAGGGACAGGGGGGCCAGCCCCAGCATTTT.

A word on this clone: Germline and junction disagree at one end, which may indicate a read error. The chain links TRBV3-1 (or the pseudogene TRBV3-2) to TRBJ2-1; TRBD2 matches at 10 bases. CDR1 is LGHDT and CDR2 is YNNKEL in the germline V gene (reference sequence). The CDR3 extends over 14 amino acids. Written as DNA, the CDR3 is TGTGCCAGCAGCCAAGAGTGGCTAGCGGGAGAAACGGTCTTC. Encoded protein: CASSQEWLAGETVF.

V and J are TRBV9 and TRBJ1-1, with D possibly TRBD1 on 5 matching bases. Germline V gives CDR1 SGDLS, CDR2 YYNGEE. There are 13 residues in the CDR3. V gave up 2 bases and J gave up 5 bases, with 10 bases separating them. CDR3 in amino acids: CASSVPGITEAFF. The CDR3, as DNA: TGTGCCAGCAGCGTCCCAGGGATTACTGAAGCTTTCTTT.

The chain combines TRBV29-1 with TRBJ2-3; 10 bases line up with TRBD2. This CDR3 has 17 amino acids. Trimming removed 5 bases from V and 6 bases from J; junction bases left unmatched: 17. Germline CDR1 SQVTM, CDR2 ANQGSEA. Written as DNA, the CDR3 is TGCAGCGTTCTTCTCCCTATACTAGCGGGAAGTTTCGATACGCAGTATTTT. Protein product: CSVLLPILAGSFDTQYF.

The gene calls are TRBV11-3 and TRBJ2-1, with 12 bases matching TRBD2. J gave up 4 bases and V 5 bases, and 6 bases lay outside the gene matches. In germline, CDR1 is SGHNT, CDR2 YENEEA. The CDR3 length is 16 residues. CDR3 sequence (DNA): TGTGCCAGCAGCCCCCGGACTAGCGGGGTTTACAATGAGCAGTTCTTC. This codes for CASSPRTSGVYNEQFF.

The sample holds a few counts of this clone. The rearrangement uses TRBV6-5 and TRBJ1-5; D uncertain. There are 12 residues in the CDR3. V shed 2 bases and J shed 6 bases, with 5 bases lying between them. Germline V gene lookup returns CDR1 MNHEY and CDR2 SVGAGI. In nucleotides, the CDR3 is TGTGCCAGCAGTTACGCGGGTCAGCCCCAGCATTTT. The encoded protein is CASSYAGQPQHF.

CDR3 region: CASSRGTGEEKLFF. CDR3 bases: TGTGCCAGCAGTCGTGGGACAGGGGAGGAAAAACTGTTTTTT. The chain has TRBV5-4 and TRBJ1-4; 10 bases are a match to TRBD1. V gave up 5 bases and J gave up 8 bases; unmatched junction bases: 6. Germline CDR1 and CDR2: SGHNT and YYREEE (reference sequence). The length of the CDR3 is 14 residues.

The chain joins TRBV10-3 to TRBJ1-1; D unclear. The germline V gene encodes CDR1 ENHRY and CDR2 SYGVKD. Trimming took off 2 bases at V and 1 base at J, with 14 bases between the two ends. CDR3 length: 16 amino acids. The CDR3, as DNA: TGTGCCATCAGTGAGCTCGGGATACGAGAGAACACTGAAGCTTTCTTT. This gives the protein CAISELGIRENTEAFF.